Sequencing of this T cell receptor (beta chain) was carried out in a study of blood T cell repertoires in COVID-19. Overall study: Spain, Italy and the United States supplied samples that represented acute and convalescent COVID-19. T cells, B-cell-depleted T cells, or PBMCs supplied cDNA or gDNA.

J gave up 2 bases and V 5 bases, and 13 bases lay outside the gene matches. CDR1 MNHEY and CDR2 SMNVEV come from the germline V gene (reference sequence). The CDR3 has 17 residues. In the original workflow: Amplification of reference gene primers provided the estimated nucleated cell counts. Produced via immunoSEQ multiplex PCR; TCRdb's table is partial and in-frame only. V and J calls and clone size are those listed in that table; D and trimming were worked out from the DNA. The sample yields roughly 47,000 clones, 82% seen once. Sequenced input: peripheral blood. The J gene is TRBJ1-1, the V gene TRBV27; 8 bases align to TRBD1. The TCR was taken from a woman between 65 and 79 years old with acute or convalescent COVID-19. CDR3: CASSLGQGNVGNTEAFF. CDR3 nucleotide sequence: TGTGCCAGCAGTCTCGGACAGGGAAATGTAGGAAACACTGAAGCTTTCTTT.